This TCR beta chain appears in the sequencing data of a study of blood T cell repertoires in COVID-19. Study overall: Acute and convalescent COVID-19 specimens originated in the United States, Italy and Spain. Sources were T cells, B-cell-depleted T cells, or PBMCs; the material itself was cDNA or gDNA.

Measured with immunoSEQ multiplex PCR; TCRdb has only the in-frame clones, and not every one. The sample comprises roughly 160,000 clones, over 70% of which are singletons, and approximately 9.9% rests with the top ten. This clone was seen a handful of times. V lost 8 bases, J lost 7 bases, and 15 bases lay in between. Per germline, CDR1 MDHEN and CDR2 SYDVKM. The CDR3 extends over 14 amino acids. The age range of participants was about 18 to 95 years, with residence in about two dozen US areas. The sequencing sample was made of PBMCs or T cells enriched from blood (not recorded which). The V gene is TRBV28, the J gene TRBJ1-6, with D possibly TRBD1 on 6 matching bases. This TCR came from a man aged 50-60 years who had recovered from COVID-19. The CDR3 spells CASATRGGNSPLHF. DNA for the CDR3: TGTGCCAGCGCAACCAGGGGTGGGAATTCACCCCTCCACTTT.